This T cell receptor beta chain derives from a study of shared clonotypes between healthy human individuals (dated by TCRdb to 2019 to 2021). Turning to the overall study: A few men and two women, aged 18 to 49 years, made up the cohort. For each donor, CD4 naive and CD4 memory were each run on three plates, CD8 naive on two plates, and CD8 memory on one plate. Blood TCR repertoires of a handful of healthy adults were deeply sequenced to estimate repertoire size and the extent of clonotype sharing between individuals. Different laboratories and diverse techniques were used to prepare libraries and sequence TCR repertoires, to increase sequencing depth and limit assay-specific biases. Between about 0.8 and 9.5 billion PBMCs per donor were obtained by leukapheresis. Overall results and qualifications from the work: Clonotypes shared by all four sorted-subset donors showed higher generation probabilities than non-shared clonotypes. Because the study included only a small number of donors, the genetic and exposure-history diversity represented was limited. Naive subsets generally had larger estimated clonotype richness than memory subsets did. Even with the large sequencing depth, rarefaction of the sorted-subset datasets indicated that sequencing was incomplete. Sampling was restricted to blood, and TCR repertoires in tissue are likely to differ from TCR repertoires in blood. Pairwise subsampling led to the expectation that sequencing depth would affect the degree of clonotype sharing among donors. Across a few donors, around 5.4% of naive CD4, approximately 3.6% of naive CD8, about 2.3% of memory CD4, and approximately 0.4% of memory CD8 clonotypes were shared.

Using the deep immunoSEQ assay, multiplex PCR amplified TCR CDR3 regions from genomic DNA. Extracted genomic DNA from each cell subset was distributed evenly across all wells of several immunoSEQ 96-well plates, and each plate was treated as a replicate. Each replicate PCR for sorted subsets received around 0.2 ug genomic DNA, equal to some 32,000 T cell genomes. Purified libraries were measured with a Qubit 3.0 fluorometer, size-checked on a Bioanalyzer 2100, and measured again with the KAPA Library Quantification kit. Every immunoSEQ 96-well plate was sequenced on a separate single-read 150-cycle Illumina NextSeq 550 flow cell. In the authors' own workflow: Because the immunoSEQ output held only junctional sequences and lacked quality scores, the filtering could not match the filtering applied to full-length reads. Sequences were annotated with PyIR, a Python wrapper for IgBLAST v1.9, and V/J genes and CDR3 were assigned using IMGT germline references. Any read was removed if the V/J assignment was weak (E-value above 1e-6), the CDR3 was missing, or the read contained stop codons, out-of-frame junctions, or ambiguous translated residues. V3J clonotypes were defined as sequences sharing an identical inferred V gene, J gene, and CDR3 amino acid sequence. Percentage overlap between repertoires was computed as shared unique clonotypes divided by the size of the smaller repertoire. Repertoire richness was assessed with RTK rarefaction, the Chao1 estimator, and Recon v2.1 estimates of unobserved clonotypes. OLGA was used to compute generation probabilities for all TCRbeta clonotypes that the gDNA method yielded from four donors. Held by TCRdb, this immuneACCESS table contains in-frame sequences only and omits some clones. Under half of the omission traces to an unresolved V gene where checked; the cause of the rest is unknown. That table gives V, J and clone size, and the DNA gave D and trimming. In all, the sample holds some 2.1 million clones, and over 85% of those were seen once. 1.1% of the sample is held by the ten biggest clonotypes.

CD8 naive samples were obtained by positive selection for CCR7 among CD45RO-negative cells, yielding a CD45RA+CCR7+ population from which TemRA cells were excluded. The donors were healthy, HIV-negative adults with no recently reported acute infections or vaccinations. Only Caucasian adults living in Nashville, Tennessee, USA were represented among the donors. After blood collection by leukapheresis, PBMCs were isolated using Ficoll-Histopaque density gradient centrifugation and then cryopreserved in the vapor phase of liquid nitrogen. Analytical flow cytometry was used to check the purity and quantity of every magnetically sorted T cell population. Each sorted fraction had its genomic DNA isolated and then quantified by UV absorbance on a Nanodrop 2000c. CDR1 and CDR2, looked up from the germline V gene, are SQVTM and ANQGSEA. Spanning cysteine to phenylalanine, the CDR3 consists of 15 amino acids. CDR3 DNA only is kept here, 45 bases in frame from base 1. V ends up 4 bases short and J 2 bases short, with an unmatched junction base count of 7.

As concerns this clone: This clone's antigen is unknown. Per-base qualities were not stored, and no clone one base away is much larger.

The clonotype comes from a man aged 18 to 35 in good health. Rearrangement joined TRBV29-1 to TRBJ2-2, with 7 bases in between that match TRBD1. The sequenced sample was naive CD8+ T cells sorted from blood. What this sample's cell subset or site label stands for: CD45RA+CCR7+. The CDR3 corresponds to CSVVMQGDNTGELFF. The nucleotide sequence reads TGCAGCGTTGTTATGCAGGGGGATAACACCGGGGAGCTGTTTTTT.